This record concerns one T cell receptor (beta chain) sequence. The antigen remains undetermined. The data originate from a study of T-cell reconstitution after alpha-beta-depleted transplantation in children. General study points: Surviving thymic progenitors and recipient T cells were the source of high TCRbeta diversity at day 60 in some patients.

Germline V CDR1 and CDR2: MNHEY, SVGAGI. V dropped 4 bases and J dropped 8 bases, with 11 bases sitting between them. This CDR3 region has 13 residues. Researchers prepared the TCRbeta library using unique molecular identifiers, the study reports. TCRdb analysed the PCR reads with MiXCR anew, one entry per CDR3 protein. The repertoire holds several thousand distinct CDR3 sequences, with roughly 13% as singletons. The origin of this receptor is a male patient younger than 18 who had a stem cell transplant for acute lymphoblastic leukemia, so the T cells may come from the graft donor. The chain carries TRBV6-5 and TRBJ1-4, with D hard to call. The source material was PBMCs, mostly from graft donor cells, sampled 60 days after TCRalphabeta/CD19-depleted stem cell transplant. The CDR3 DNA is TGTGCCAGCAGTTGGTCCGGCATGGAAAAACTGTTTTTT. This encodes CASSWSGMEKLFF.